A selection of T cell receptor beta chains follows, all from one sample in a study of tumor-infiltrating lymphocytes in primary liver carcinoma. From the multiplex PCR reads, TCRdb called clonotypes with MiXCR, one entry per CDR3 protein. The data show about 120,000 distinct CDR3 sequences, 65% to 75% seen once. The sequenced material came from tumor-adjacent normal liver tissue. Source of these receptors: a woman aged 55-70 years with primary liver carcinoma and hepatitis B virus infection. Each CDR3 is given with its conserved first and last residue. A D gene is named only where the DNA matches it firmly. Expanded clones get a size class; other rows say once, few or many, or leave the size out.

abundance | d_gene | j_gene | v_gene | CDR3nt | CDR3aa
- | - | TRBJ2-7 | TRBV7-9 | TGTGCCAGCAACCCCCCAAACAATGACATGGGCAATTACGAGCAGTACTTC | CASNPPNNDMGNYEQYF
many | - | TRBJ2-1 | TRBV5-1 | TGCGCCAGCAGCTTGGTAGGCGACTACAATGAGCAGTTCTTC | CASSLVGDYNEQFF
- | TRBD2 | TRBJ2-7 | TRBV6-1 | TGTGCCAGGAGTGCTATGACTAGCGGGAACTACGAGCAGTACTTC | CARSAMTSGNYEQYF
- | - | TRBJ2-7 | TRBV29-1 | TGCAGTGTTGAAGCCCTACCCTACGAGCAGTACTTC | CSVEALPYEQYF
- | TRBD1 | TRBJ2-7 | TRBV2 | TGTGCCAGCAGTGAAAGGGGCAGGGGGCCCGAGCAGTACTTC | CASSERGRGPEQYF
once | - | TRBJ1-4 | TRBV6-5 | - | CASSSSATNEKLVF
- | - | TRBJ2-1 | TRBV5-6 | TGTGCCAGCAGCTTGGAATTCTCTACCGGCTACAATGTGCAGTTCTTC | CASSLEFSTGYNVQFF
- | TRBD2 | TRBJ2-7 | TRBV10-3 | TGTGCTATCAGTACCAAATCGGGACTAGCGGGAAACGAGCAGTACTTC | CAISTKSGLAGNEQYF
- | - | TRBJ2-1 | TRBV11-2 | TGTACCAGCACCTTTACCCAACTGAGGAGCTCCTACAATGAGCAGTTCTTC | CTSTFTQLRSSYNEQFF
- | - | TRBJ2-6 | TRBV24-1 | TGTGCCACCAGTGATTTGATTCGCGGGGTGGTAGGGGCCAACGTCCTGACTTTC | CATSDLIRGVVGANVLTF
- | - | TRBJ2-3 | TRBV29-1 | TGCAGCGTTGAGACAAGTGGCACAGATACGCAATTTTTT | CSVETSGTDTQFF
- | - | TRBJ2-1 | TRBV11-1 | TGTGCTAGGAGTCCAAGGACAGCCGGTGAGCAGTTCTTC | CARSPRTAGEQFF
many | TRBD1 | TRBJ1-1 | TRBV29-1 | TGCAGCGGGAGACAGGGACGGGGCACTGAAGCTTTCTTT | CSGRQGRGTEAFF
- | TRBD1 | TRBJ1-4 | TRBV4-1 | TGCGCCAGCAGCAGAGGGACAGAGGGCTCGACTAATGAAAATCTGTTTTTT | CASSRGTEGSTNENLFF
- | - | TRBJ2-6 | TRBV19 | TGTGCCACTAGTACGAGCAGGGCGGCTGGGACCAACGTCCTGACTTTC | CATSTSRAAGTNVLTF
- | - | TRBJ2-5 | TRBV11-2 | TGTGCCAGCAGCCCACCACCCCCAGACTCGAAGCCCCGGAGGACACAGTACTTC | CASSPPPPDSKPRRTQYF
medium-sized | - | TRBJ2-1 | TRBV11-2 | TGTGCCAGCAGCCCCGGTAGGCCAACCTTTTACAATGAGCAGTTCTTC | CASSPGRPTFYNEQFF
many | TRBD1 | TRBJ2-5 | TRBV6-6 | TGTGCCAGCAGCCCCCCAGGGGGACAAGAGACCCAGTACTTC | CASSPPGGQETQYF
many | TRBD2 | TRBJ2-7 | TRBV29-1 | TGCAGCGTCACCGGGGGGGGGTCCTACGAGCAGTACTTC | CSVTGGGSYEQYF
medium-sized | TRBD1 | TRBJ2-5 | TRBV29-1 | TGCAGCGTTGAGGTCAGGGGGCTGGGGGAGACCCAGTACTTC | CSVEVRGLGETQYF
- | TRBD2 | TRBJ2-7 | TRBV11-2 | TGTGCCAGTATAAAGGTGGGAGGGGTAGCTGGGGAGCAGTACTTC | CASIKVGGVAGEQYF
- | - | TRBJ2-1 | TRBV4-2 | TGTGCCAGCAGCCCCATCAGGGTGGCCTGTGAGCAGTTCTTC | CASSPIRVACEQFF
- | TRBD2 | TRBJ2-5 | TRBV11-2 | TGTGCCGGCAGCTTTACGGGAGGGGGGGAGACCCAGTATTTC | CAGSFTGGGETQYF
- | - | TRBJ2-3 | TRBV11-2 | TGTGCCAGCAGCAATGGTAGCCGGGGTTTGTCAGAAACGCAGTATTTT | CASSNGSRGLSETQYF
many | - | TRBJ2-7 | TRBV6-5 | TGTGCCAGCAGTCGGGATCCGGAGGGCTCCTACGAGCAGTACTTC | CASSRDPEGSYEQYF
- | - | TRBJ2-7 | TRBV11-1 | TGTGTCAGCAGCCTTTACGGTAGCTCCTACGAGCAGGACTTC | CVSSLYGSSYEQDF
- | - | TRBJ2-7 | TRBV28 | TGTGCCAGCACCATGGGACATGATTACGAGCAGTACTTC | CASTMGHDYEQYF
- | - | TRBJ2-7 | TRBV4-1 | TGCGCCAGTAGCCAAGACCGCAGCGGAGTTGGGACCTACGAGCAGTACTTC | CASSQDRSGVGTYEQYF
many | - | TRBJ1-1 | TRBV11-3 | TGTGCCAGCAGCTCGGGGGCAGGAGGCACTGAAGCTTTCTTT | CASSSGAGGTEAFF
- | TRBD1 | TRBJ1-2 | TRBV29-1 | TGCAACGTCGGTCCCCTATCGACAGGAAAGAAGGGGGCCTATGGCTACACCTTC | CNVGPLSTGKKGAYGYTF
many | TRBD2 | TRBJ2-7 | TRBV29-1 | TGCAGCGTTGCTAGTGCGGGGGCCTACGAGCAGTACTTC | CSVASAGAYEQYF
- | - | TRBJ1-1 | TRBV29-1 | TGCAGCGTTGATTCCGACACAGCGAATAGTGAAGCTTTCTTT | CSVDSDTANSEAFF
- | - | TRBJ2-1 | TRBV5-4 | TGTGCCTGCAGCCGGCAGGAGGGGGCCTACAATGAGCAGTTCTTC | CACSRQEGAYNEQFF
- | - | TRBJ2-3 | TRBV5-1 | TGCGCCAGCAGCTTGGAGTCTGGGGGTACGCAGTATTTT | CASSLESGGTQYF
- | - | TRBJ2-1 | TRBV11-2 | TGTGTCAGCAGCCTAACCCCGACAACGTTCTTCAACGATGAGCAGTTTTTC | CVSSLTPTTFFNDEQFF
- | TRBD2 | TRBJ2-7 | TRBV11-2 | TGTGCCAGCAGTCCACAACGGACTAGCGGGCTGTCCTACGAGCAGTACTTC | CASSPQRTSGLSYEQYF
- | - | TRBJ2-7 | TRBV6-1 | TGTGCCAGCAGTGCTCCGGACAGAGCCCCCTACGAGCAGTACTTC | CASSAPDRAPYEQYF
once | - | TRBJ2-4 | TRBV30 | TGTGCCTGGAAGAGGTCAGGGGCCAAAAACGTTCAGTACTTC | CAWKRSGAKNVQYF
- | - | TRBJ1-2 | TRBV6-2/TRBV6-3 | TGTGCTAGCAGGGGACTGGGGACAAACTATGGCTACACCTTC | CASRGLGTNYGYTF
- | - | TRBJ1-1 | TRBV5-1 | TGTGCCAGCACCTCGACCGCCGTGGGGAACACTGAAGCTTTCTTT | CASTSTAVGNTEAFF
- | - | TRBJ2-3 | TRBV20-1 | TGCAGTGCTAGGGGCACCCACACAGATACGCAGTATTTT | CSARGTHTDTQYF
many | TRBD1 | TRBJ1-1 | TRBV5-5 | TGTGCCAGCAGCTCCCGGGACAGGATGAACACTGAAGCTTTCTTT | CASSSRDRMNTEAFF
- | TRBD1 | TRBJ2-5 | TRBV12-3/TRBV12-4 | TGTGCCAGCAGTCCCGAGACAGGGGGGAGGGAAAAAGAGACCCAGCACTTC | CASSPETGGREKETQHF
- | TRBD1 | TRBJ1-5 | TRBV11-1 | TGTGTCAACACCTCGGGACAGGGGAACCAGCCCCAGCATTTT | CVNTSGQGNQPQHF
many | TRBD1 | TRBJ1-1 | TRBV4-2 | TGTGCCAGCAGCGCCGGACAGGGGGCCTGGACTGAAGCTTTCTTT | CASSAGQGAWTEAFF
- | - | TRBJ2-1 | TRBV4-1 | TGCGCCAGCAGCGCTAGCGAAATACTATGGGAGCAGTTCTTC | CASSASEILWEQFF
- | - | TRBJ2-1 | TRBV29-1 | TGCAGCGTTGGCGGAAGCAGCTCCTACAATGAGGAGTTCTTC | CSVGGSSSYNEEFF
many | - | TRBJ2-7 | TRBV29-1 | TGCAGCGTTGCCGGTAACGAGCAGTACTTC | CSVAGNEQYF
- | TRBD1 | TRBJ1-2 | TRBV12-3/TRBV12-4 | TGTGCCAGAAGCTACGACAGGGCGCGTGGTTACACCTTC | CARSYDRARGYTF
- | - | TRBJ2-7 | TRBV2 | TGTACCAGCAGTCTAGGGGGCTCCTACGAGCAGTACTTC | CTSSLGGSYEQYF